These 10 T cell receptor beta chains were all obtained from the same sample, sequenced in a study of blood T cell repertoires in COVID-19. The assay was immunoSEQ multiplex PCR, and TCRdb's table has in-frame clones only and misses some. The profile covers tens of thousands of clones, with around 80% appearing a single time and over 3% taken by the ten largest. Material for sequencing was peripheral blood. These TCRs come from a man in his sixties with acute or convalescent COVID-19.

This clone was counted only a few times. The genes are TRBV2 and TRBJ1-4; 9 bases line up with TRBD1. V trimming: 5 bases; J trimming: 0 bases; junction bases outside the gene matches: 10. Looked up from germline, CDR1 is SNHLY and CDR2 is FYNNEI. The CDR3 sequence is 18 residues long. CDR3 residues: CASSPIGTGPSTNEKLFF. The CDR3 DNA reads as TGTGCCAGCAGTCCCATCGGGACAGGGCCCTCAACTAATGAAAAACTGTTTTTT.

The V call is TRBV11-2, the J call TRBJ2-5; 8 bases map to TRBD2. With 4 bases clipped from V and 3 bases from J, the junction kept 10 bases outside the gene matches. The germline CDR1 and CDR2 sequences are SGHAT and FQNNGV. This CDR3 has 16 residues. The CDR3 coding sequence is TGTGCCAGCAGCTCAGAAGGGACTAGAGTTAAAGAGACCCAGTACTTC. This codes for CASSSEGTRVKETQYF.

The rearrangement links TRBV7-6 to TRBJ1-5, with D possibly matching TRBD1 (6 bases). V was trimmed by 4 bases and J by 1 base, leaving 11 bases between them. Germline V CDR1 and CDR2: SGHVS, FNYEAQ. This CDR3 region has 15 residues. The CDR3 region is CASSSGTLSNQPQHF. The DNA of the CDR3 is TGTGCCAGCAGCTCAGGGACATTGAGCAATCAGCCCCAGCATTTT.

This clone was seen only a few times. The rearrangement uses TRBV28 and TRBJ1-3; 8 bases are a match to TRBD1. The length of the CDR3 is 16 residues. The ends lost 5 bases at V and 2 bases at J; junction bases unmatched: 8. CDR1 is MDHEN and CDR2 is SYDVKM in the germline V gene. The CDR3 DNA follows: TGTGCCAGCAGTGCGACAGGGGCTCCCACTGGAAACACCATATATTTT. Translated: CASSATGAPTGNTIYF.

The CDR3 sequence: CAISDRGSGETQYF. CDR3 bases: TGTGCCATCAGTGACAGGGGGAGCGGGGAGACCCAGTACTTC. The chain couples TRBV10-3 to TRBJ2-5, with TRBD1 as a possible D gene (7 bases). The V gene's germline CDR1 is ENHRY and CDR2 SYGVKD. The CDR3 has 14 residues. Trimming took 3 bases from V and 5 from J, leaving 13 bases between them.

The genes are TRBV7-3 and TRBJ2-1; D is undetermined. Germline V gene sequence: CDR1 SGHTA, CDR2 FQGTGA. Trimming pared 0 bases from V and 7 bases from J, leaving 13 bases between. The CDR3 has 15 amino acids. As DNA, the CDR3 is TGTGCCAGCAGCTTAACTAACCACTACTGGAATGAGCAGTTCTTC. It encodes CASSLTNHYWNEQFF.

CDR3 nucleotides: TGTGCCAGCAGCTCCGGCTCTGGAACTAGAGGGGGCGGGGAGCTGTTTTTT. Translation gives CASSSGSGTRGGGELFF. The chain is built from TRBV6-2 or TRBV6-3 and TRBJ2-2, with a tentative D call TRBD1 (6 bases). This CDR3 has 17 amino acids. Germline V gene data show CDR1 as MNHEY and CDR2 as SVGEGT. V lost 6 bases, J lost 7 bases, and 24 bases lay in between.

The chain links TRBV18 to TRBJ1-4; 7 nucleotides agree with TRBD1. Trimming took 3 bases from V and 8 from J; bases not matched to a gene: 6. Germline V gives CDR1 KGHSH, CDR2 LQKENI. There are 14 residues in the CDR3. Here the CDR3 DNA reads TGTGCCAGCTCACCGGGACAGCGGGGGGAAAAACTGTTTTTT. Translating gives CASSPGQRGEKLFF. The full variable domain, completed using reference TRBV18 and TRBJ1-4, is NAGVMQNPRHLVRRRGQEARLRCSPMKGHSHVYWYRQLPEEGLKFMVYLQKENIIDESGMPKERFSAEFPKEGPSILRIQQVVRGDSAAYFCASSPGQRGEKLFFGSGTQLSVL.

As regards this clone: The sample has other DNA sequences that encode this CDR3 too. This sequence joins TRBV4-3 and TRBJ1-5; 7 positions match TRBD1. Germline CDR1 is LGHNA and CDR2 is YSLEER. The trim removed 1 base at V and 7 bases at J, leaving 4 bases unmatched. The CDR3 length is 14 residues. CDR3 sequence reads: CASSQGQGEQPQHF. The CDR3 coding sequence is TGCGCCAGCAGCCAAGGACAGGGAGAACAGCCCCAGCATTTT.

This clone was counted between two and nine times. The V call is TRBV2, the J call TRBJ2-1, with 8 bases that match TRBD2. With 6 bases clipped from V and 0 bases from J, the junction kept 4 bases outside the gene matches. The CDR3 sequence is 15 residues long. Germline assignment: CDR1 SNHLY and CDR2 FYNNEI. The CDR3 region is CASSKREPSYNEQFF. The CDR3 nucleotides read TGTGCCAGCAGCAAGCGGGAGCCCTCCTACAATGAGCAGTTCTTC.